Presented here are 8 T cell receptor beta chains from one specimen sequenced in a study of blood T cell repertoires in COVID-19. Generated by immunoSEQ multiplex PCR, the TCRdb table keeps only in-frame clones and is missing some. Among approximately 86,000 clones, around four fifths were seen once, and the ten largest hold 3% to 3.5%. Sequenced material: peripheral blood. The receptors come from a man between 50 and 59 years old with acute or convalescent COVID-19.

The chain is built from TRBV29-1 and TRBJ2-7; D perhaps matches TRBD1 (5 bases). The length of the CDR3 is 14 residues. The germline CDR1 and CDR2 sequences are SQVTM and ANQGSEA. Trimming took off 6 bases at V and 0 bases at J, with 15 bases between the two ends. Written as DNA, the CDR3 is TGCAGCGTCGTACCAACGGACAACTCCTACGAGCAGTACTTC. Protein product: CSVVPTDNSYEQYF.

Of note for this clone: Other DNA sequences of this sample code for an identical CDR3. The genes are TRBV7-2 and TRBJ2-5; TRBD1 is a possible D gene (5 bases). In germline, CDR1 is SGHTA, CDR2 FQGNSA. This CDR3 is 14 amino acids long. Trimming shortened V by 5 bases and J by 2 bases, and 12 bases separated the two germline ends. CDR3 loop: CASSLGAGQETQYF. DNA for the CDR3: TGTGCCAGCAGCCTAGGGGCAGGGCAAGAGACCCAGTACTTC.

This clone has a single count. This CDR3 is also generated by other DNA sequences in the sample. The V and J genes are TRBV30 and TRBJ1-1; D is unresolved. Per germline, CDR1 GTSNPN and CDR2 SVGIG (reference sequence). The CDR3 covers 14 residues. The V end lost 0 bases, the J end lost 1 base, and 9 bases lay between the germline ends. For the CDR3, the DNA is TGTGCCTGGAGTGTACTAGGAGGGAACACTGAAGCTTTCTTT. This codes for CAWSVLGGNTEAFF.

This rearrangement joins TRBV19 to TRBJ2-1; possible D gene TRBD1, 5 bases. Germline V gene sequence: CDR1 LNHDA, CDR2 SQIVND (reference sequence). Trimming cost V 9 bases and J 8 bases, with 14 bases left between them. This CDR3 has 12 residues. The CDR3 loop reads CASALQGYEQFF. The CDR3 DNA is TGTGCCAGCGCCCTCCAGGGATATGAGCAGTTCTTC.

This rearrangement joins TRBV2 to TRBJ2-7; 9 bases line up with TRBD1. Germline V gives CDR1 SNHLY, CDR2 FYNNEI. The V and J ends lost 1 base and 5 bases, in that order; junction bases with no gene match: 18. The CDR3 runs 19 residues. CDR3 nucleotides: TGTGCCAGCAGTGAAGTTTGGGGAACAGGGGGCCTTCTGTCACACGAGCAGTACTTC. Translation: CASSEVWGTGGLLSHEQYF.

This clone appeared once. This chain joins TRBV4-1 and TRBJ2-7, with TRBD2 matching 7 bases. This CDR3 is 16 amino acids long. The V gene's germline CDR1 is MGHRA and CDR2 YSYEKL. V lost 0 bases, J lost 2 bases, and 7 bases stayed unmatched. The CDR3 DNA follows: TGCGCCAGCAGCCAAGATCCCACTAGCGTCGCCTACGAGCAGTACTTC. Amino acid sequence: CASSQDPTSVAYEQYF.

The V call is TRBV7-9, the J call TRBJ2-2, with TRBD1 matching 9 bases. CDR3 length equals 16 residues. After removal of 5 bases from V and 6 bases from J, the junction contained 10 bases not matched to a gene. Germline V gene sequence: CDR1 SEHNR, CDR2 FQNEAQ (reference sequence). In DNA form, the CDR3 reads TGTGCCAGCAGCACCTCCGGGACAGGGTTTGCCGGGGAGCTGTTTTTT. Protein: CASSTSGTGFAGELFF.

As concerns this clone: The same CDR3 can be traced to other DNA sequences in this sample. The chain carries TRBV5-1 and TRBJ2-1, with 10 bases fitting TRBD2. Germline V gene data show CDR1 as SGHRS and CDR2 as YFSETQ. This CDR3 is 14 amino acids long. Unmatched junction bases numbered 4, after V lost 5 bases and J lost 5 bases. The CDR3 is CASRRTSGNNEQFF. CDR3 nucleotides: TGCGCCAGCAGGCGGACTAGCGGCAACAATGAGCAGTTCTTC.